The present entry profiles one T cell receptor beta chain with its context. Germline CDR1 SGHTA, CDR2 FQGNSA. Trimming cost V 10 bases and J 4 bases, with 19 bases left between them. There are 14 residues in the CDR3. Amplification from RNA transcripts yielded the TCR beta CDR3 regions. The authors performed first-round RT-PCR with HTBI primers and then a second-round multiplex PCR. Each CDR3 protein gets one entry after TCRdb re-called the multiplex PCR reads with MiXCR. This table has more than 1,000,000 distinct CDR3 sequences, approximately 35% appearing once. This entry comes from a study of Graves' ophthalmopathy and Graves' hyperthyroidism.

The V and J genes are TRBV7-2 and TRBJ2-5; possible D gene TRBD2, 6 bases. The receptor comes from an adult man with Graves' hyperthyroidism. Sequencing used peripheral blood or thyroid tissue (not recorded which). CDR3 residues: CATISGGVPETQYF. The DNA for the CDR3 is TGTGCCACCATCTCCGGAGGGGTGCCAGAGACCCAGTACTTC.